This is a list of T cell receptor beta chains from one sample in a study of T cell responses to AZD1222 COVID-19 vaccine. The table came from immunoSEQ multiplex PCR; TCRdb's copy has only in-frame clones and leaves some out. The sample holds nearly 55,000 clones; 70% to 90% are singletons and the top ten take roughly 15%. The starting material was peripheral blood, obtained 28 days after the second AZD1222 dose. Source of these receptors: an adult who received the AZD1222 COVID-19 vaccine. Each CDR3 is given with its conserved first and last residue. Each record gives: D gene, V gene, clone size, J gene, CDR3 protein, CDR3 DNA. A D gene is named only where the DNA matches it firmly. Only some rows state a clone size, as once, few, many or a class for expanded clones.

TRBD2	TRBV4-3	.	TRBJ2-1	CASSRGTSGRDEQFF	TGCGCCAGCAGCCGGGGGACTAGCGGGAGAGATGAGCAGTTCTTC
.	TRBV15	.	TRBJ2-7	CATSISGREQYF	TGTGCCACCAGCATATCGGGGCGTGAGCAGTACTTC
TRBD2	TRBV5-6	.	TRBJ2-7	CASSYGTIYEQYF	TGTGCCAGCAGCTACGGGACTATCTACGAGCAGTACTTC
.	TRBV11-3	.	TRBJ2-1	CASSLGQDEQFF	TGTGCCAGCAGCTTAGGCCAGGATGAGCAGTTCTTC
.	TRBV5-4	once	TRBJ1-4	CASSLGPGANEKLFF	TGTGCCAGCAGCTTGGGTCCAGGGGCTAATGAAAAACTGTTTTTT
TRBD2	TRBV19	once	TRBJ2-3	CASSVTSGSTDTQYF	TGTGCCAGTAGTGTGACTAGCGGCTCCACAGATACGCAGTATTTT
.	TRBV7-2	.	TRBJ1-5	CASSSVLGQPQHF	TGTGCCAGCAGCTCCGTTCTGGGTCAGCCCCAGCATTTT
.	TRBV30	.	TRBJ1-4	CAWNLGTTNEKLFF	TGTGCCTGGAATCTTGGCACAACTAATGAAAAACTGTTTTTT
.	TRBV5-4	.	TRBJ2-2	CASSLAVQGNTGELFF	TGTGCCAGCAGCTTGGCCGTACAGGGAAACACCGGGGAGCTGTTTTTT
.	TRBV7-2	.	TRBJ1-1	CASRAALMNTEAFF	TGTGCCAGCAGGGCGGCTCTTATGAACACTGAAGCTTTCTTT
.	TRBV5-1	.	TRBJ1-2	CASSLGDSSIYGYTF	TGCGCCAGCAGCTTGGGTGACAGCTCGATCTATGGCTACACCTTC
TRBD1	TRBV7-2	.	TRBJ2-5	CASSLYQGAGETQYF	TGTGCCAGCAGCTTATATCAGGGGGCGGGGGAGACCCAGTACTTC
.	TRBV5-1	.	TRBJ2-2	CASSLPGTTGELFF	TGCGCCAGCAGCTTGCCAGGGACCACCGGGGAGCTGTTTTTT
.	TRBV7-8	.	TRBJ2-3	CASSLRERDTDTQYF	TGTGCCAGCAGCTTAAGAGAGAGGGACACAGATACGCAGTATTTT
TRBD2	TRBV20-1	.	TRBJ2-2	CSASPSGRVAGELFF	TGCAGTGCTAGTCCTAGCGGGAGGGTCGCCGGGGAGCTGTTTTTT
.	TRBV28	.	TRBJ1-2	CASSLSPGDYGYTF	TGTGCCAGCAGTTTAAGCCCAGGGGACTATGGCTACACCTTC
TRBD1	TRBV5-4	.	TRBJ2-1	CASSLGTGSKRYNEQFF	TGTGCCAGCAGCTTGGGGACAGGGAGCAAACGGTACAATGAGCAGTTCTTC
.	TRBV6-1	.	TRBJ2-7	CASSEGGAGGYEQYF	TGTGCCAGCAGTGAAGGAGGGGCGGGTGGATACGAGCAGTACTTC
.	TRBV28	.	TRBJ2-3	CASSLIGRGTDTQYF	TGTGCCAGCAGTTTAATCGGCAGGGGCACAGATACGCAGTATTTT
.	TRBV25-1	few	TRBJ2-5	CASSANPLQETQYF	TGTGCCAGCAGCGCAAACCCTCTTCAAGAGACCCAGTACTTC